Below, 12 T cell receptor beta chains from the same sample are listed, as sequenced in a study of identical twins. TCRdb passed the 5' RACE reads through MiXCR, listing each CDR3 protein once. The sample has more than 200,000 distinct CDR3 sequences, over 12% seen once. Sequencing was performed on memory (CD45RO+) T cells sorted from blood. These receptors came from a woman in her late teens or twenties in good health.

The chain joins TRBV4-3 to TRBJ2-5; D gene uncertain. Germline V CDR1 and CDR2: LGHNA, YSLEER. V lost 1 base, J lost 0 bases, and 6 bases lay in between. The CDR3 covers 14 residues. CDR3 in amino acids: CASSQGVYQETQYF. The DNA for the CDR3 is TGCGCCAGCAGCCAAGGGGTCTACCAAGAGACCCAGTACTTC.

This clonotype was found once. The chain couples TRBV3-1 to TRBJ1-1; the match to TRBD1 covers 10 bases. This CDR3 is built from 14 residues. Germline V CDR1 and CDR2: LGHDT, YNNKEL (reference sequence). J was trimmed by 10 bases and V by 4 bases; bases with no gene match: 9. The DNA of the CDR3 is TGTGCCAGCAGCCCCACTCGACAGGGGGCGCGAGCTTTCTTT. It specifies CASSPTRQGARAFF.

The chain recombines TRBV7-6 with TRBJ1-6; D unclear. Trimming left V 5 bases short and J 6 bases short, with 8 bases between. The germline gives CDR1 SGHVS, CDR2 FNYEAQ. CDR3 length: 13 residues. The CDR3: CASSTETNSPLHF. The CDR3 DNA reads TGTGCCAGCAGCACCGAGACTAATTCACCCCTCCACTTT.

The rearrangement joins TRBV7-8 to TRBJ2-7; 7 bases match TRBD1. There are 16 residues in the CDR3. With 4 bases clipped from V and 4 bases from J, the junction kept 13 bases outside the gene matches. Germline CDR1 and CDR2: SGHVS and FQNEAQ. CDR3 in DNA: TGTGCCAGCAGCTCACGCGTCCACAGGGGCCGTTACGAGCAGTACTTC. Translation: CASSSRVHRGRYEQYF.

The J gene is TRBJ1-2, the V gene TRBV10-3; D gene uncertain. Trimming took 0 bases from V and 5 from J, leaving 16 bases between them. The CDR3 covers 16 residues. The V gene's germline CDR1 is ENHRY and CDR2 SYGVKD. DNA for the CDR3: TGTGCCATCAGTGAGTCCCCCCGGGCAGCCCCATATGGCTACACCTTC. It specifies CAISESPRAAPYGYTF.

The V and J genes are TRBV18 and TRBJ2-1; 12 bases map to TRBD2. V shed 4 bases and J 4 bases; nucleotides not matched to a gene: 5. This CDR3 is 16 amino acids long. The V gene's germline CDR1 is KGHSH and CDR2 LQKENI. CDR3 coding DNA: TGTGCCAGCTCACGGGGGACTAGCGGGTTTTACAATGAGCAGTTCTTC. This translates into CASSRGTSGFYNEQFF.

This clonotype was observed a handful of times. The rearrangement uses TRBV7-9 and TRBJ2-7; tentatively, D is TRBD1 (6 bases). The CDR3 is 13 amino acids. Germline lookup yields CDR1 SEHNR and CDR2 FQNEAQ (reference sequence). The ends were cut back, 2 bases at V and 12 bases at J, with 17 bases in the middle. CDR3 protein: CASSLIGQTYPYF. DNA of the CDR3: TGTGCCAGCAGCTTAATCGGACAGACTTACCCGTACTTC.

The rearrangement uses TRBV20-1 and TRBJ2-7, with 10 bases aligning to TRBD2. CDR1 and CDR2 (germline): DFQATT, SNEGSKA (reference sequence). The V and J ends lost 3 bases and 4 bases, in that order; junction bases with no gene match: 9. The CDR3 is 15 amino acids. The CDR3 DNA reads as TGCAGTGCTAGTCCCTCAGCTAGCGGGAGATACGAGCAGTACTTC. Protein: CSASPSASGRYEQYF.

This clonotype was seen more than once but under ten times. The V gene is TRBV20-1, the J gene TRBJ2-5, with D possibly called TRBD1 or TRBD2 (5 bases each). This CDR3 contains 13 residues. The V end was cut by 6 bases, the J end by 4 bases, with 15 bases between. Germline CDR1 DFQATT, CDR2 SNEGSKA (reference sequence). CDR3 coding DNA: TGCAGTGCCGCCGCCCCGAGGGGAGAGACCCAGTACTTC. It yields the protein CSAAAPRGETQYF.

A few counts support this clonotype. The chain employs TRBV4-1 and TRBJ2-7; D may be TRBD2 (6 bases). V was shortened by 2 bases and J by 1 base, with 15 bases between the two germline ends. The CDR3 extends over 16 amino acids. CDR1 is MGHRA, CDR2 YSYEKL, per germline. CDR3 sequence: CASSQRQTGTSYEQYF. The CDR3 coding sequence is TGCGCCAGCAGCCAAAGGCAAACCGGGACTTCCTACGAGCAGTACTTC.

This clonotype occurred many times. The chain carries TRBV7-2 and TRBJ2-1; no definite D call. Germline values: CDR1 SGHTA, CDR2 FQGNSA. The CDR3 has 13 residues. Trimming removed 1 base from V and 5 bases from J, with 6 bases in between. Written as DNA, the CDR3 is TGTGCCAGCAGCTTAGTTATTAACAATGAGCAGTTCTTC. Protein sequence: CASSLVINNEQFF.

The chain joins TRBV3-1 to TRBJ2-2; D is undetermined. The CDR3 has 14 residues. Germline CDR1 reads LGHDT; CDR2 reads YNNKEL (reference sequence). V was trimmed by 2 bases and J by 4 bases, leaving 8 bases between them. The CDR3 is CASSQKGITGELFF. CDR3 nucleotides: TGTGCCAGCAGCCAAAAGGGAATCACCGGGGAGCTGTTTTTT.